This T cell receptor (beta chain) was observed in a study of T cell responses to AZD1222 COVID-19 vaccine. The germline V gene encodes CDR1 MDHEN and CDR2 SYDVKM. This CDR3 is 16 amino acids long. Deletions cut 6 bases from V and 0 bases from J, with 17 bases between. This clone has a single count. TCRdb's copy holds only in-frame clones and misses some; the assay was immunoSEQ multiplex PCR. The data show some 120,000 clones, with roughly 89% seen just once and 11% held by the top ten. The V and J genes are TRBV28 and TRBJ1-2; TRBD1 might be the D (5 bases). The sequence was obtained from an adult in good health. The source was peripheral blood, collected on day 0 of MenACWY control vaccination. In nucleotides, the CDR3 is TGTGCCAGCAGGTGGGCCGGGACTGATGCTAACTATGGCTACACCTTC. This codes for CASRWAGTDANYGYTF.